What follows are 8 T cell receptor beta chains derived from one specimen sequenced in a study of T cells after yellow fever vaccination. TCRdb analysed the 5' RACE reads with MiXCR anew, one entry per CDR3 protein. The sample consists of 250,000 to 350,000 distinct CDR3 sequences, around 4.4% of them appearing once. Source: PBMCs, taken 15 days after the yellow fever booster vaccination. The receptors were gathered from a young man who received the YFV17D yellow fever vaccine.

This clonotype was seen at least ten times. This chain uses TRBV27 with TRBJ2-7; no firm D call. The V end lost 5 bases, the J end lost 9 bases, and 17 bases lay between the germline ends. CDR1 and CDR2 (germline): MNHEY, SMNVEV (reference sequence). CDR3 length: 13 amino acids. CDR3 nucleotides: TGTGCCAGCAGTCCCCCCGGCTACGGCGGGCAGTACTTC. Translation: CASSPPGYGGQYF.

This clonotype was recorded many times. The chain carries TRBV5-1 and TRBJ1-4; D may be TRBD1 (5 bases). Looked up from germline, CDR1 is SGHRS and CDR2 is YFSETQ. Trimming pared 1 base from V and 11 bases from J, leaving 21 bases between. The length of the CDR3 is 16 residues. In DNA, the CDR3 is TGCGCCAGCAGCTTGTCATCCCCTGAGGGGTCCGGGAAACTGTTTTTT. This gives the protein CASSLSSPEGSGKLFF.

This clonotype has ten or more counts. V is TRBV6-2 or TRBV6-3 and J is TRBJ2-2; tentatively, D is TRBD2 (5 bases). The V gene lost 0 bases and the J gene lost 3 bases, with 5 bases spanning the gap. Germline V gives CDR1 MNHEY, CDR2 SVGEGT. The CDR3 totals 14 residues. CDR3 DNA sequence: TGTGCCAGCAGTTACTCTAGCGACACCGGGGAGCTGTTTTTT. Protein sequence: CASSYSSDTGELFF.

Many counts were recorded for this clonotype. The rearrangement joins TRBV7-2 to TRBJ1-5, with D unclear. This CDR3 has 14 residues. The V end lost 5 bases, the J end lost 7 bases, and 15 bases lay between the germline ends. Germline V lookup: CDR1 SGHTA, CDR2 FQGNSA. The CDR3: CASSRPGIWQPQHF. The CDR3 coding sequence is TGTGCCAGCAGCCGGCCCGGGATCTGGCAGCCCCAGCATTTT.

This clonotype was seen a handful of times. V and J are TRBV9 and TRBJ2-1; D is perhaps TRBD2 (7 bases). This CDR3 is 16 amino acids long. The ends were cut back, 2 bases at V and 13 bases at J, with 25 bases in the middle. Germline V CDR1 and CDR2: SGDLS, YYNGEE. In DNA, the CDR3 is TGTGCCAGCAGCGTCGGACTAACGGGGGGCCGATTTAAACAGTTCTTC. It yields the protein CASSVGLTGGRFKQFF.

The table lists this clonotype with a few counts. This chain joins TRBV5-1 and TRBJ2-5, with 12 bases identical to TRBD2. J lost 5 bases, V lost 9 bases, and 11 bases had no gene match. Germline loops: CDR1 SGHRS, CDR2 YFSETQ. The CDR3 sequence is 15 residues long. In nucleotides, the CDR3 is TGCGCCACCCGGACTAGCGGGGAGTCCGGCGAGACCCAGTACTTC. Translating gives CATRTSGESGETQYF. The full variable domain, its missing parts supplied by reference TRBV5-1 and TRBJ2-5, is KAGVTQTPRYLIKTRGQQVTLSCSPISGHRSVSWYQQTPGQGLQFLFEYFSETQRNKGNFPGRFSGRQFSNSRSEMNVSTLELGDSALYLCATRTSGESGETQYFGPGTRLLVL.

V usage is TRBV28 and J usage is TRBJ2-2, with 8 bases fitting TRBD1. CDR1 is MDHEN, CDR2 SYDVKM, per germline. The CDR3 contains 15 residues. J gave up 0 bases and V 10 bases, and 7 bases lay outside the gene matches. DNA of the CDR3: TGTGCCACCCCAGGACAGGGAGCGAACACCGGGGAGCTGTTTTTT. Protein sequence: CATPGQGANTGELFF.

This chain links TRBV4-1 with TRBJ2-3; D is perhaps TRBD2 (5 bases). Trimming stripped 5 bases from V and 4 bases from J, with 10 bases between. The CDR3 has 13 amino acids. From germline, CDR1 is MGHRA and CDR2 YSYEKL. CDR3 DNA: TGCGCCAGCAGCTCCCTCGGGGCAGATACGCAGTATTTT. Its translation: CASSSLGADTQYF.